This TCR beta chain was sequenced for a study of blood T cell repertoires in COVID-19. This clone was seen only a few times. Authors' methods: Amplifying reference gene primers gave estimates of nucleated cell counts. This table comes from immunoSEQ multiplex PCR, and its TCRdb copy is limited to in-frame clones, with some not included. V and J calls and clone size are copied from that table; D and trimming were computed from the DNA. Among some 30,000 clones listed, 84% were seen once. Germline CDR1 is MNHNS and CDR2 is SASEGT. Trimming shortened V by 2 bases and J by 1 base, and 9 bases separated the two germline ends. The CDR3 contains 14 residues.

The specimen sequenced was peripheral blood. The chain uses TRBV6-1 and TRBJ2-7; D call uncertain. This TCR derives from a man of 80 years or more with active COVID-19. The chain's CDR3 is CASSERWLSYEQYF. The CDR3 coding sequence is TGTGCCAGCAGTGAAAGATGGCTTTCCTACGAGCAGTACTTC.